The present entry profiles one T cell receptor (beta chain) with its context. What it binds is not known. Between the trimmed V and J ends, which lost 6 bases and 5 bases, there was a span of 16 bases. Germline-derived CDR1 and CDR2 are SGHVS and FQNEAQ. This CDR3 has 14 residues. This record belongs to a study of CD8 T cells in ankylosing spondylitis. MiXCR, run by TCRdb on the 5' RACE reads, gives a single entry per CDR3 protein. The table lists some 130,000 distinct CDR3 sequences, 6.5% to 8.5% of them singletons. Broader study findings: In ankylosing spondylitis patients, matched synovial fluid reportedly showed significant enrichment of disease-linked clones. Certain motif variants had earlier appeared in reactive arthritis synovial fluid and blood.

Sequenced material: synovial fluid, either unsorted or a sorted T cell fraction (not recorded which). The chain is built from TRBV7-8 and TRBJ2-5, with D perhaps matching TRBD1 (7 bases). The receptor was isolated from a male donor with ankylosing spondylitis. This chain's CDR3 is CASSSRGAGETQYF. The CDR3 nucleotides are TGTGCCAGCAGTTCCAGGGGGGCCGGGGAGACCCAGTACTTC.